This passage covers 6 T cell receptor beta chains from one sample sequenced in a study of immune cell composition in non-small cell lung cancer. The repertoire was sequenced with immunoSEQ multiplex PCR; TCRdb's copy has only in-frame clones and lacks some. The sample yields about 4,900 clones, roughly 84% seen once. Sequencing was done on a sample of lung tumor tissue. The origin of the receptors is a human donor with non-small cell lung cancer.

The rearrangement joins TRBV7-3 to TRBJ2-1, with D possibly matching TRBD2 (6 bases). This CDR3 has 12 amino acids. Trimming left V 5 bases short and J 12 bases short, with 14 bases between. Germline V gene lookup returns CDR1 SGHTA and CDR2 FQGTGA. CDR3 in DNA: TGTGCCAGCAGCCCCCCCGGCGGGGTGCAGTTCTTC. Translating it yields CASSPPGGVQFF.

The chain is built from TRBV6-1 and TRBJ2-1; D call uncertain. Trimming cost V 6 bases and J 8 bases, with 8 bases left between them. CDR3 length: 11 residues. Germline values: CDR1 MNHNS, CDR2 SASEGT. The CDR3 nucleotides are TGTGCCAGCAGCGCCTCCCATGAGCAGTTCTTC. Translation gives CASSASHEQFF.

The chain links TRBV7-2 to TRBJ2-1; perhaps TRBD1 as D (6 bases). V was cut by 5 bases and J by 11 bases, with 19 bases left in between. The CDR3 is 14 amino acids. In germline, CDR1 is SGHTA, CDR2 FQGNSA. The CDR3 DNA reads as TGTGCCAGCAGCAAGACAGGACCCATTAGAAAGCAGTTCTTC. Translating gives CASSKTGPIRKQFF.

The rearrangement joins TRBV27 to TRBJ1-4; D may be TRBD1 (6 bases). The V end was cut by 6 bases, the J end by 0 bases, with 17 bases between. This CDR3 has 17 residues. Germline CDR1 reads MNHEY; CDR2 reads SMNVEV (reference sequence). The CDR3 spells CASSPGGGPSTNEKLFF. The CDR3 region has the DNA TGTGCCAGCAGCCCCGGGGGGGGGCCTTCAACTAATGAAAAACTGTTTTTT.

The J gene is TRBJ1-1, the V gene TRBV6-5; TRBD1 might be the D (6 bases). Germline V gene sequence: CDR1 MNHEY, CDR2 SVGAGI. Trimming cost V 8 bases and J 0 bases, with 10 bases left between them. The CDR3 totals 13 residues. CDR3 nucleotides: TGTGCCAGCGGGCAGGGGATGAACACTGAAGCTTTCTTT. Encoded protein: CASGQGMNTEAFF.

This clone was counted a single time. CDR3 DNA: TGTGCCAGCAGCTCTCGGGCTAGCGGGTCAGATACGCAGTATTTT. Residues: CASSSRASGSDTQYF. The chain employs TRBV5-4 and TRBJ2-3; the match to TRBD2 covers 8 bases. The CDR3 has 15 amino acids. Germline CDR1 reads SGHNT; CDR2 reads YYREEE (reference sequence). The junction had 7 bases not matched to a gene; V was cut back by 3 bases and J by 4 bases.